This is a list of T cell receptor beta chains from one sample in a study of blood T cell repertoires in COVID-19. The table came from immunoSEQ multiplex PCR; TCRdb's copy has only in-frame clones and leaves some out. The sample holds a few hundred thousand clones, approximately 90% seen once. Sequencing was carried out using PBMCs or T cells enriched from blood (not recorded which). These TCRs come from a woman in her forties with acute COVID-19. The CDR3 runs from the conserved cysteine through the conserved F or W. Fields, in order: D gene, clone size, J gene, V gene, CDR3 DNA, CDR3 protein. The D gene is left open where the match is weak. The size entry is marked missing in some rows and otherwise reads once, few, many or a size class.

d_call: -; clone_size: -; j_call: TRBJ1-1; v_call: TRBV12-3/TRBV12-4; cdr3_nt: TGTGCCAGCAGTTTAGCTTTCTCGGGAGAAGCTTTCTTT; cdr3_aa: CASSLAFSGEAFF
d_call: -; clone_size: -; j_call: TRBJ1-1; v_call: TRBV12-3/TRBV12-4; cdr3_nt: TGTGCCAGCAGTTTAGAAGAGGGCACTGAAGCTTTCTTT; cdr3_aa: CASSLEEGTEAFF
d_call: -; clone_size: -; j_call: TRBJ1-2; v_call: TRBV19; cdr3_nt: TGTGCCAGTAGTATAAGCGCGGATAACTATGGCTACACCTTC; cdr3_aa: CASSISADNYGYTF
d_call: TRBD1; clone_size: -; j_call: TRBJ1-6; v_call: TRBV10-3; cdr3_nt: TGTGCCATCAGTGAGGGACAGGTGAATTCACCCCTCCACTTT; cdr3_aa: CAISEGQVNSPLHF
d_call: TRBD1; clone_size: -; j_call: TRBJ2-1; v_call: TRBV5-4; cdr3_nt: TGTGCCAGCAGTTTTCGACAGGGCAATGAGCAGTTCTTC; cdr3_aa: CASSFRQGNEQFF
d_call: TRBD1; clone_size: -; j_call: TRBJ2-2; v_call: TRBV24-1; cdr3_nt: TGTGCCACCAGTGAACTGGGACAGGGGAGTACCGGGGAGCTGTTTTTT; cdr3_aa: CATSELGQGSTGELFF
d_call: TRBD1; clone_size: -; j_call: TRBJ1-3; v_call: TRBV28; cdr3_nt: TGTGCCAGCATCAGTAGGACAGGTCGGACTGGAAACACCATATATTTT; cdr3_aa: CASISRTGRTGNTIYF
d_call: -; clone_size: -; j_call: TRBJ2-3; v_call: TRBV7-6; cdr3_nt: TGTGCCAGCAGCTTAGAGCCTTGGCAGGAAGAAACAGATACGCAGTATTTT; cdr3_aa: CASSLEPWQEETDTQYF
d_call: -; clone_size: -; j_call: TRBJ1-1; v_call: TRBV3-1/TRBV3-2; cdr3_nt: TGTGCCAGCAGCCAAGACCAACAGAACACTGAAGCTTTCTTT; cdr3_aa: CASSQDQQNTEAFF
d_call: TRBD1; clone_size: -; j_call: TRBJ1-5; v_call: TRBV10-3; cdr3_nt: TGTGCCATCAGTGAGTCCACAGGGGGCCATCAGCCCCAGCATTTT; cdr3_aa: CAISESTGGHQPQHF
d_call: TRBD1; clone_size: few; j_call: TRBJ1-1; v_call: TRBV5-1; cdr3_nt: TGCGCCAGTAATTCCGGGACAGGGGGGACTGAAGCTTTCTTT; cdr3_aa: CASNSGTGGTEAFF
d_call: -; clone_size: -; j_call: TRBJ1-4; v_call: TRBV15; cdr3_nt: TGTGCCACTGGCGAGGTCGAAAAACTGTTTTTT; cdr3_aa: CATGEVEKLFF
d_call: TRBD2; clone_size: -; j_call: TRBJ2-2; v_call: TRBV5-1; cdr3_nt: TGCGCCAGCAGCTTTCTAGCGGGAGGGCCTGTCGGGGAGCTGTTTTTT; cdr3_aa: CASSFLAGGPVGELFF
d_call: TRBD1; clone_size: -; j_call: TRBJ1-5; v_call: TRBV4-1; cdr3_nt: TGCGCCAGCAGCCAATCCTCGCCCGGGACAGGGTCCTTTAGCAATCAGCCCCAGCATTTT; cdr3_aa: CASSQSSPGTGSFSNQPQHF
d_call: -; clone_size: once; j_call: TRBJ1-2; v_call: TRBV5-4; cdr3_nt: TGTGCCAGCAGCTTAGAAAGGGGCTATGGCTACACCTTC; cdr3_aa: CASSLERGYGYTF
d_call: -; clone_size: few; j_call: TRBJ1-4; v_call: TRBV7-2; cdr3_nt: TGTGCCAGCAGCCGTGACAGTAGAATTGAAAAACTGTTTTTT; cdr3_aa: CASSRDSRIEKLFF
d_call: -; clone_size: -; j_call: TRBJ1-5; v_call: TRBV21-1; cdr3_nt: TGTGCCAGCAGCCTAAGGAAGGGAGGGCAGCCCCAGCATTTT; cdr3_aa: CASSLRKGGQPQHF
d_call: -; clone_size: -; j_call: TRBJ1-1; v_call: TRBV9; cdr3_nt: TGTGCCAGCAGCGTGAACGAGGGAGAAGCTTTCTTT; cdr3_aa: CASSVNEGEAFF
d_call: TRBD2; clone_size: -; j_call: TRBJ2-1; v_call: TRBV10-2; cdr3_nt: TGCGCCAGCAGGGCTAGCGGCGGGAATGAGCAGTTCTTC; cdr3_aa: CASRASGGNEQFF
d_call: -; clone_size: -; j_call: TRBJ2-1; v_call: TRBV24-1; cdr3_nt: TGTGCCACCAGTGACCCAGGGTGGTATGATGAGCAGTTCTTC; cdr3_aa: CATSDPGWYDEQFF
d_call: -; clone_size: -; j_call: TRBJ1-2; v_call: TRBV19; cdr3_nt: TGTGCCAGTAGTATATGGGCCGATAACTTCTATGGCTACACCTTC; cdr3_aa: CASSIWADNFYGYTF
d_call: TRBD2; clone_size: -; j_call: TRBJ2-5; v_call: TRBV2; cdr3_nt: TGTGCCAGCAGTGTTGAGCGGGGCCGGGAGACCCAGTACTTC; cdr3_aa: CASSVERGRETQYF
d_call: -; clone_size: -; j_call: TRBJ2-5; v_call: TRBV11-2; cdr3_nt: TGTGCCAGCAGCACCGGCGCCGGGAGACTGGAAGAGACCCAGTACTTC; cdr3_aa: CASSTGAGRLEETQYF
d_call: -; clone_size: -; j_call: TRBJ2-1; v_call: TRBV15; cdr3_nt: TGTGCCACCAGCAGAGATATTCAGGACAACAACAATGAGCAGTTCTTC; cdr3_aa: CATSRDIQDNNNEQFF
d_call: TRBD1; clone_size: -; j_call: TRBJ1-1; v_call: TRBV19; cdr3_nt: TGTGCCAGTAGTACAGCGGACAGGGGTTCCACTGAAGCTTTCTTT; cdr3_aa: CASSTADRGSTEAFF
d_call: -; clone_size: -; j_call: TRBJ2-3; v_call: TRBV6-4; cdr3_nt: TGTGCCAGCAGTGATTCCAGGTACTCAGATACGCAGTATTTT; cdr3_aa: CASSDSRYSDTQYF
d_call: TRBD1; clone_size: -; j_call: TRBJ2-5; v_call: TRBV4-3; cdr3_nt: TGCGCCAGCAGCCAAATAAGACAGGGGTCCATCCCCCAGTACTTC; cdr3_aa: CASSQIRQGSIPQYF
d_call: -; clone_size: -; j_call: TRBJ1-2; v_call: TRBV7-5; cdr3_nt: TGTGCCAGAAGCTTAGCCCTAGGCTTGAGGGATGGCTACACCTTC; cdr3_aa: CARSLALGLRDGYTF
d_call: TRBD2; clone_size: -; j_call: TRBJ2-2; v_call: TRBV19; cdr3_nt: TGTGCCAGTAGGACTAGCGGGACCGGCGGGGAGCTGTTTTTT; cdr3_aa: CASRTSGTGGELFF
d_call: TRBD2; clone_size: once; j_call: TRBJ2-3; v_call: TRBV24-1; cdr3_nt: TGTGCCACCAGTGATTCCGGGACTAGCGGAAATACGCAGTATTTT; cdr3_aa: CATSDSGTSGNTQYF
d_call: -; clone_size: -; j_call: TRBJ2-1; v_call: TRBV27; cdr3_nt: TGTGCCAGCAAACGGCCAGGGAACGACAATGAGCAGTTCTTC; cdr3_aa: CASKRPGNDNEQFF
d_call: -; clone_size: -; j_call: TRBJ2-1; v_call: TRBV30; cdr3_nt: TGTGCCTGGAGCAGGGGTAAATACAGTGAGCAGTTCTTC; cdr3_aa: CAWSRGKYSEQFF
d_call: -; clone_size: -; j_call: TRBJ1-5; v_call: TRBV10-3; cdr3_nt: TGTGCCATCAGTGAGTCGTTGGGACTGAAATCTAATCAGCCCCAGCATTTT; cdr3_aa: CAISESLGLKSNQPQHF
d_call: TRBD2; clone_size: -; j_call: TRBJ2-7; v_call: TRBV20-1; cdr3_nt: TGCAGTGCTGTTACTAGCGTAGAGCAGTACTTC; cdr3_aa: CSAVTSVEQYF
d_call: -; clone_size: -; j_call: TRBJ1-1; v_call: TRBV18; cdr3_nt: TGTGCCAGCTCAAGAAGGGAGACTGAAGCTTTCTTT; cdr3_aa: CASSRRETEAFF
d_call: -; clone_size: -; j_call: TRBJ1-1; v_call: TRBV28; cdr3_nt: TGTGCCAGCTCTCCCCCCAGACCCACGCGAGGAAACACTGAAGCTTTCTTT; cdr3_aa: CASSPPRPTRGNTEAFF
d_call: TRBD2; clone_size: -; j_call: TRBJ2-3; v_call: TRBV19; cdr3_nt: TGTGCCAGTAGTACAACTAGCGGAACCACAGATACGCAGTATTTT; cdr3_aa: CASSTTSGTTDTQYF
d_call: -; clone_size: once; j_call: TRBJ2-3; v_call: TRBV7-9; cdr3_nt: TGTGCCAGCAGCTTAATTAGCGCGACAGATACGCAGTATTTT; cdr3_aa: CASSLISATDTQYF
d_call: TRBD2; clone_size: -; j_call: TRBJ2-5; v_call: TRBV5-1; cdr3_nt: TGCGCCAGCAGCCCAGGCGGGGGTCCCCCGTACCAAGAGACCCAGTACTTC; cdr3_aa: CASSPGGGPPYQETQYF
d_call: TRBD2; clone_size: -; j_call: TRBJ2-7; v_call: TRBV10-2; cdr3_nt: TGCGCCAGCAGTGAGGAAGAGTGGGGCGGGGGGGACTACGAGCAGTACTTC; cdr3_aa: CASSEEEWGGGDYEQYF
d_call: -; clone_size: once; j_call: TRBJ1-6; v_call: TRBV6-5; cdr3_nt: TGTGCCAGCAGTTATTTCGACAGTGCGAATTCACCCCTCCACTTT; cdr3_aa: CASSYFDSANSPLHF
d_call: -; clone_size: -; j_call: TRBJ2-1; v_call: TRBV25-1; cdr3_nt: TGTGCCAGCAGTGGTACCAGCTCCTACAATGAGCAGTTCTTC; cdr3_aa: CASSGTSSYNEQFF
d_call: -; clone_size: -; j_call: TRBJ1-1; v_call: TRBV30; cdr3_nt: TGTGCCTGGAGTACGGGAATGTGGACTGAAGCTTTCTTT; cdr3_aa: CAWSTGMWTEAFF
d_call: TRBD1; clone_size: -; j_call: TRBJ1-2; v_call: TRBV30; cdr3_nt: TGTGCCTGGAGCGCCGGACAGGGGCCTTATGGCTACACCTTC; cdr3_aa: CAWSAGQGPYGYTF
d_call: -; clone_size: -; j_call: TRBJ1-1; v_call: TRBV14; cdr3_nt: TGTGCCAGCAGCCCCAGTTTGGCAGGGCGGAACACTGAAGCTTTCTTT; cdr3_aa: CASSPSLAGRNTEAFF
d_call: -; clone_size: -; j_call: TRBJ1-5; v_call: TRBV28; cdr3_nt: TGTGCCAGCAGTTTAGAGTCGCCAGGGAACCAGCCCCAGCATTTT; cdr3_aa: CASSLESPGNQPQHF
d_call: -; clone_size: -; j_call: TRBJ1-1; v_call: TRBV3-1/TRBV3-2; cdr3_nt: TGTGCCAGCAGGCTCCTTCCGTCGGGGGACACTGAAGCTTTCTTT; cdr3_aa: CASRLLPSGDTEAFF
d_call: TRBD2; clone_size: -; j_call: TRBJ2-3; v_call: TRBV10-3; cdr3_nt: TGTGCCATCAGTGGATTAGCGGGAGGCGAGGCAGATACGCAGTATTTT; cdr3_aa: CAISGLAGGEADTQYF
d_call: TRBD1; clone_size: -; j_call: TRBJ1-1; v_call: TRBV3-1/TRBV3-2; cdr3_nt: TGTGCCAGCGCCGGGACAGGGGCCACTGAAGCTTTCTTT; cdr3_aa: CASAGTGATEAFF
d_call: TRBD2; clone_size: -; j_call: TRBJ2-7; v_call: TRBV11-1; cdr3_nt: TGTGCCAGCAGCGACCCGGGACTATTGTACGAGCAGTACTTC; cdr3_aa: CASSDPGLLYEQYF
d_call: -; clone_size: -; j_call: TRBJ1-3; v_call: TRBV18; cdr3_nt: TGTGCCAGCTCACTTAGACAGGAGAGCTCTGGAAACACCATATATTTT; cdr3_aa: CASSLRQESSGNTIYF
d_call: TRBD1; clone_size: -; j_call: TRBJ1-2; v_call: TRBV9; cdr3_nt: TGTGCCAGCAGCGCGCTCACCGGGACAGGGCTTAACTATGGCTACACCTTC; cdr3_aa: CASSALTGTGLNYGYTF